This TCR beta chain was captured in a study of early T cells in non-severe SARS-CoV-2 infection. General study findings and limits: VDJdb matching, biased toward anti-spike CD8 responses, missed private and CD4 specificities.

The germline CDR1 and CDR2 sequences are MNHEY and SMNVEV (reference sequence). This CDR3 contains 15 residues. With V trimmed by 4 bases and J by 3 bases, 4 bases remained unmatched. Using its own MiXCR run on the 5' RACE reads, TCRdb lists one record per CDR3 protein. The sample yields about 68,000 distinct CDR3 sequences, 9% to 15% seen once. With respect to this clonotype: Antigen specificity is unknown.

Source material: whole blood. The chain joins TRBV27 to TRBJ2-7; the match to TRBD1 covers 12 bases. This sequence was found in an adult who was a healthcare worker with PCR-confirmed SARS-CoV-2 infection or an uninfected control (not recorded which). In nucleotides, the CDR3 is TGTGCCAGCAGTTCAAGGGACAGGGGGCTCTACGAGCAGTACTTC. It codes for CASSSRDRGLYEQYF.